Ten or more counts support the clone carrying this T cell receptor (beta chain). Its target is not known. This specimen belongs to a study of regulatory T cells in long-lasting Graves disease. Study-wide findings and caveats: More public clonotypes were shared by persistent patients (around 2,600) than by new patients (under 1,000). Samples came from peripheral blood alone, without thyroid tissue. Newly diagnosed disease favored TRBV20-1 and TRBJ2-1 over persistent disease.

Arm-PCR of CDR3 regions and iRepertoire HTBI primers were used to build TCR beta libraries. MiXCR was run by TCRdb on the multiplex PCR reads, yielding one entry per CDR3 protein. The data show approximately 400,000 distinct CDR3 sequences, more than 12% seen once. Time point given: newly diagnosed GD, antithyroid drugs for less than 3 months. From PBMCs, RNA was extracted and then used to make the TCR library. Germline assignment: CDR1 GTSNPN and CDR2 SVGIG (reference sequence). V dropped 0 bases and J dropped 4 bases, with 12 bases sitting between them. The CDR3 length is 14 residues. The same data also contributed to another study, on T cells in Graves' hyperthyroidism and ophthalmopathy. That report adds: Used for diagnoses were clinical symptoms, serum thyroxine and TRAb, thyroid ultrasound and orbital computed tomography.

The sequences come from peripheral blood mononuclear cells (PBMCs), collected at new diagnosis, from a patient treated with antithyroid drugs. This chain uses TRBV30 with TRBJ2-5, with D possibly being TRBD2 (6 bases). The origin of this receptor is a woman in her twenties or thirties with Graves disease. The CDR3 is CAWSVGGGRETQYF. As DNA, the CDR3 is TGTGCCTGGAGTGTAGGTGGGGGGAGAGAGACCCAGTACTTC.